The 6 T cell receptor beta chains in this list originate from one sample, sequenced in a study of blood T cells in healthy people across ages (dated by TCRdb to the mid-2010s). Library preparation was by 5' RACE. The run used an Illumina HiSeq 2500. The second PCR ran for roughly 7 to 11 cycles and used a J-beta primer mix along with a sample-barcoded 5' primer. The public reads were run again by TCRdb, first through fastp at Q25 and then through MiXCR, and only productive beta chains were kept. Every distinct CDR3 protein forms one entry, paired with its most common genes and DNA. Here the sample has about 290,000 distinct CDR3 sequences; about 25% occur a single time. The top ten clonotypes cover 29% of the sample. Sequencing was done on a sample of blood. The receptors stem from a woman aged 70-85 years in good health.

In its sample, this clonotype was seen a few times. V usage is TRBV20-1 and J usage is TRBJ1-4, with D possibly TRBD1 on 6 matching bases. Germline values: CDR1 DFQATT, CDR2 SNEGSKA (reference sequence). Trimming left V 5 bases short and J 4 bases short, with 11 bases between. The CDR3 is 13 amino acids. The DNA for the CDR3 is TGCAGTGCTCATGGACAGTTTAATGAAAAACTGTTTTTT. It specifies CSAHGQFNEKLFF.

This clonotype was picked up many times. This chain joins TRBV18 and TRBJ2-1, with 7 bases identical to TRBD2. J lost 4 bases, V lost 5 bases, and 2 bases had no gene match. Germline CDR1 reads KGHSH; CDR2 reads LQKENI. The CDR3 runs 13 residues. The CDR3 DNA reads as TGTGCCAGCTCAGCGGGAGCTTACAATGAGCAGTTCTTC. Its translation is CASSAGAYNEQFF.

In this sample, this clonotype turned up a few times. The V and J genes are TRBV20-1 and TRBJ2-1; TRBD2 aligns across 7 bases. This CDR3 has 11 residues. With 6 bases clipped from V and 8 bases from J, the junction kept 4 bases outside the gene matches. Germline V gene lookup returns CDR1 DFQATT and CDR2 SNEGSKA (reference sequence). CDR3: CSAETSYEQFF. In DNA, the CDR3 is TGCAGTGCCGAGACTAGCTATGAGCAGTTCTTC.

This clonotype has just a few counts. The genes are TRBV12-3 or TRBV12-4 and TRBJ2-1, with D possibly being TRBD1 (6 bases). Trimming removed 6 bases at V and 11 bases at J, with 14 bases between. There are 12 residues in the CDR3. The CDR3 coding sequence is TGTGCCAGCAGCCTGGCCGGGACACAGCAGTTCTTC. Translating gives CASSLAGTQQFF.

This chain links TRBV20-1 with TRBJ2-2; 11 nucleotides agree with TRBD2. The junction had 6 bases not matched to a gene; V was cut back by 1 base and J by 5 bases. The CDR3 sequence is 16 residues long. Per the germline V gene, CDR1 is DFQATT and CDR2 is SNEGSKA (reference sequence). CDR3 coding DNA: TGCAGTGCTAGAGCCGTAGCGGGGGGGCCTACCGGGGAGCTGTTTTTT. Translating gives CSARAVAGGPTGELFF.

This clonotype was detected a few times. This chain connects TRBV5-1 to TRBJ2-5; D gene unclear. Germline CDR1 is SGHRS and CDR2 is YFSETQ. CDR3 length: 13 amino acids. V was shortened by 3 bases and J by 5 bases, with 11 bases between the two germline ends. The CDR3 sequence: CASSSVVGETQYF. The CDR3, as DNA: TGCGCCAGCAGCTCAGTGGTGGGGGAGACCCAGTACTTC.